This T cell receptor beta chain emerged from a study of T-cell reconstitution after alpha-beta-depleted transplantation in children. General study points: Surviving recipient T cells and thymic progenitors accounted for the high day-60 TCRbeta diversity observed in some patients. At the one-year point after transplant, T-cell counts and TCRbeta diversity were found to come mostly from T cells that had been newly produced.

The authors prepared the TCRbeta library with unique molecular identifiers. MiXCR, run by TCRdb on the PCR reads, gives a single entry per CDR3 protein. The sample yields a few hundred thousand distinct CDR3 sequences, around 7.1% seen once. Trimming took off 0 bases at V and 10 bases at J, with 11 bases between the two ends. The V gene's germline CDR1 is SGHRS and CDR2 YFSETQ. This CDR3 is built from 14 residues. This clonotype was observed many times. Its target is not known. The sequenced sample was peripheral blood, obtained 360 days after TCRalphabeta/CD19-depleted stem cell transplant. The TCR was taken from a female patient aged 2-15 years who had a stem cell transplant for Fanconi anemia, so the T cells may come from the graft donor. The chain joins TRBV5-1 to TRBJ1-6, with D possibly TRBD1 on 6 matching bases. The CDR3 coding sequence is TGCGCCAGCAGCTTGGACACGGGGGCCTCACCCCTCCACTTT. It specifies CASSLDTGASPLHF.